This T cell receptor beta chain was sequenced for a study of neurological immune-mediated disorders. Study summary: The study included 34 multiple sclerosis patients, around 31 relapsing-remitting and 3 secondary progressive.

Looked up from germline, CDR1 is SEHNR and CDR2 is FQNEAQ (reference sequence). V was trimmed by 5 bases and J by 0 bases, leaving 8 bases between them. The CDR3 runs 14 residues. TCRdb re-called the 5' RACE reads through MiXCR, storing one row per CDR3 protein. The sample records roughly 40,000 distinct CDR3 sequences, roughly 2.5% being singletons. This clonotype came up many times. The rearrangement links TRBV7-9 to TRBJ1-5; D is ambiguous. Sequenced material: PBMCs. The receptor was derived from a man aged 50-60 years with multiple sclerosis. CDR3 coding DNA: TGTGCCAGCAGCGAGGGTAATAGCAATCAGCCCCAGCATTTT. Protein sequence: CASSEGNSNQPQHF.